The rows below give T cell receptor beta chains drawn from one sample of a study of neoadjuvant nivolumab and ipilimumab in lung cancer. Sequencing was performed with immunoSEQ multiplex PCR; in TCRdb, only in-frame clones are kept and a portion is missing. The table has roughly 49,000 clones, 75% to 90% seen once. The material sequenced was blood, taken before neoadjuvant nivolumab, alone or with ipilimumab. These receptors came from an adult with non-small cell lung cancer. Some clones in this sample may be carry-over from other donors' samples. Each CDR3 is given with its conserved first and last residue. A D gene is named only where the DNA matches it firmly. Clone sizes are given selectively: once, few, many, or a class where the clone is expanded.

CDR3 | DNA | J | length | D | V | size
CSGEMTGQGGTEAFF | TGCAGCGGGGAGATGACTGGACAGGGGGGTACTGAAGCTTTCTTT | TRBJ1-1 | 15 | TRBD1 | TRBV29-1 | -
CASSSGLGGNEQFF | TGCGCCAGCAGCTCGGGACTAGGAGGCAATGAGCAGTTCTTC | TRBJ2-1 | 14 | TRBD2 | TRBV5-1 | -
CAWQLAGAYEQYF | TGTGCCTGGCAACTAGCGGGCGCCTACGAGCAGTACTTC | TRBJ2-7 | 13 | TRBD2 | TRBV30 | -
CAWSVGSDTEAFF | TGTGCCTGGAGTGTGGGGTCCGACACTGAAGCTTTCTTT | TRBJ1-1 | 13 | - | TRBV30 | -
CASSSTLDLNYGYTF | TGTGCCAGCTCATCGACCTTGGACCTAAACTATGGCTACACCTTC | TRBJ1-2 | 15 | - | TRBV18 | -
CASQGIMNTEAFF | TGTGCCAGCCAAGGGATCATGAACACTGAAGCTTTCTTT | TRBJ1-1 | 13 | - | TRBV6-6 | -
CATSRDEVGNEQFF | TGTGCCACCAGCAGAGATGAAGTAGGCAATGAGCAGTTCTTC | TRBJ2-1 | 14 | - | TRBV15 | -
CASSLVSGGEQYF | TGTGCCAGCAGCTTAGTGTCGGGTGGTGAGCAGTACTTC | TRBJ2-7 | 13 | - | TRBV11-3 | once
CASSFGSNTYEQYF | TGTGCCAGCAGCTTCGGCAGTAATACCTACGAGCAGTACTTC | TRBJ2-7 | 14 | - | TRBV7-8 | -
CASSYVTGNEQFF | TGTGCCAGCAGTTATGTGACAGGGAATGAGCAGTTCTTC | TRBJ2-1 | 13 | TRBD1 | TRBV2 | -
CASSQVTLNEKLFF | TGCGCCAGCAGCCAAGTTACCTTGAATGAAAAACTGTTTTTT | TRBJ1-4 | 14 | - | TRBV4-1 | -
CASSSTSGRLDEQFF | TGTGCCAGCAGCTCGACTAGCGGGAGGCTCGATGAGCAGTTCTTC | TRBJ2-1 | 15 | TRBD2 | TRBV7-9 | -
CASSYSGTAGSEQYF | TGTGCCAGCAGTTACTCCGGGACAGCAGGTTCCGAGCAGTACTTC | TRBJ2-7 | 15 | TRBD1 | TRBV6-5 | -
CASSRAGGVHEQFF | TGTGCCAGCAGCAGGGCGGGAGGGGTCCATGAGCAGTTCTTC | TRBJ2-1 | 14 | TRBD2 | TRBV5-5 | -
CASSPRGSSHYF | TGTGCCAGCTCACCACGAGGTTCATCCCACTACTTC | TRBJ2-7 | 12 | - | TRBV18 | -
CASSSGTGYSYEQYF | TGTGCCAGCAGTTCCGGGACGGGTTACTCCTACGAGCAGTACTTC | TRBJ2-7 | 15 | - | TRBV6-1 | -
CASSVASGVLFQAYEQYF | TGTGCCAGCAGCGTAGCGTCAGGGGTCCTATTCCAAGCCTACGAGCAGTACTTC | TRBJ2-7 | 18 | - | TRBV9 | -
CASSDGQGSHNEQFF | TGTGCCAGCAGTGACGGACAGGGGTCACACAATGAGCAGTTCTTC | TRBJ2-1 | 15 | TRBD1 | TRBV6-4 | -
CASRYREGGQPQHF | TGTGCCAGCAGGTACAGGGAAGGTGGTCAGCCCCAGCATTTT | TRBJ1-5 | 14 | - | TRBV6-1 | -
CASSSPTALGTQYF | TGTGCCAGCAGTTCCCCGACAGCCCTAGGGACCCAGTACTTC | TRBJ2-5 | 14 | - | TRBV6-5 | -
CSVELADYEQYF | TGCAGCGTTGAACTAGCGGATTACGAGCAGTACTTC | TRBJ2-7 | 12 | TRBD2 | TRBV29-1 | -
CASSTSYEQFF | TGTGCCAGCAGTACTAGCTATGAGCAGTTCTTC | TRBJ2-1 | 11 | - | TRBV6-5 | once
CAILRVGTSTDTQYF | TGTGCCATCCTCAGGGTCGGGACTAGCACAGATACGCAGTATTTT | TRBJ2-3 | 15 | - | TRBV6-1 | -
CASSLALFNEQFF | TGTGCCAGCAGCTTGGCTCTATTCAATGAGCAGTTCTTC | TRBJ2-1 | 13 | - | TRBV5-5 | -
CASSSRQGIGEQYF | TGTGCCAGCAGCTCGAGACAGGGGATCGGCGAGCAGTACTTC | TRBJ2-7 | 14 | TRBD1 | TRBV5-4 | -
CASSPEGGGRGEQFF | TGCGCCAGCAGCCCGGAAGGGGGAGGTCGGGGGGAGCAGTTCTTC | TRBJ2-1 | 15 | - | TRBV5-1 | -
CASTRARGSNEKLFF | TGTGCCAGCACCCGAGCCAGGGGATCTAATGAAAAACTGTTTTTT | TRBJ1-4 | 15 | - | TRBV2 | -
CASSNRLEQFF | TGTGCCAGCAGCAACAGACTAGAGCAGTTCTTC | TRBJ2-1 | 11 | - | TRBV11-2 | few
CAWSVAPGTQYF | TGTGCCTGGAGTGTAGCGCCCGGGACCCAGTACTTC | TRBJ2-5 | 12 | - | TRBV30 | -
CASSDWGQSTEAFF | TGTGCCAGCAGTGATTGGGGACAGTCCACTGAAGCTTTCTTT | TRBJ1-1 | 14 | TRBD1 | TRBV25-1 | -
CASSPKQRLGEKLFF | TGTGCCAGCAGCCCAAAACAGCGCCTTGGCGAAAAACTGTTTTTT | TRBJ1-4 | 15 | - | TRBV7-9 | -
CASSPPQGVSTDTQYF | TGTGCCAGCTCACCACCTCAGGGGGTATCCACAGATACGCAGTATTTT | TRBJ2-3 | 16 | TRBD1 | TRBV18 | -
CASRATGGGQFF | TGTGCCAGCAGAGCAACAGGGGGCGGGCAGTTCTTC | TRBJ2-1 | 12 | TRBD1 | TRBV2 | -
CASSLTRIPGANVLTF | TGTGCCAGCAGCTTGACCAGAATACCTGGGGCCAACGTCCTGACTTTC | TRBJ2-6 | 16 | - | TRBV5-6 | -
CASRQGAETQYF | TGTGCCAGCAGACAGGGGGCAGAGACCCAGTACTTC | TRBJ2-5 | 12 | TRBD1 | TRBV6-5 | -
CASSLERTGRDQYF | TGTGCCAGCAGCTTAGAGAGGACAGGGAGAGACCAGTACTTC | TRBJ2-5 | 14 | TRBD1 | TRBV7-8 | -
CASRPGTGTFGYTF | TGCGCCAGCAGGCCAGGGACTGGGACTTTTGGCTACACCTTC | TRBJ1-2 | 14 | - | TRBV5-1 | once
CASSLVPGQGSEQYF | TGCGCCAGCAGCTTGGTACCGGGACAGGGGTCCGAGCAGTACTTC | TRBJ2-7 | 15 | TRBD1 | TRBV5-1 | -
CASSPGQGGTEAFF | TGTGCCAGCTCACCAGGACAGGGGGGGACTGAAGCTTTCTTT | TRBJ1-1 | 14 | TRBD1 | TRBV18 | -
CAWGGQGESEAFF | TGTGCCTGGGGGGGACAGGGCGAATCTGAAGCTTTCTTT | TRBJ1-1 | 13 | TRBD1 | TRBV30 | -
CASSLGGTGIYGYTF | TGTGCCAGCAGCCTGGGAGGGACAGGGATCTATGGCTACACCTTC | TRBJ1-2 | 15 | TRBD1 | TRBV5-6 | -
CASSPTGGSYEQYF | TGTGCCAGCAGCCCGACTGGTGGATCCTACGAGCAGTACTTC | TRBJ2-7 | 14 | - | TRBV9 | -
CASSVGGLAKNIQYF | TGTGCCAGCAGCGTAGGTGGGTTAGCCAAAAACATTCAGTACTTC | TRBJ2-4 | 15 | - | TRBV9 | -
CATSKRQSQETQYF | TGTGCCACCAGCAAAAGACAATCGCAAGAGACCCAGTACTTC | TRBJ2-5 | 14 | - | TRBV15 | -
CASSPFRDSSTGELFF | TGTGCCAGCAGCCCTTTCCGGGACAGCAGCACCGGGGAGCTGTTTTTT | TRBJ2-2 | 16 | TRBD1 | TRBV11-1 | once
CASSLAGTGGYGYTF | TGTGCCAGCAGCTTAGCAGGGACAGGAGGGTATGGCTACACCTTC | TRBJ1-2 | 15 | TRBD1 | TRBV11-2 | -
CAISGGVGNQPQHF | TGTGCCATCAGTGGAGGGGTGGGCAATCAGCCCCAGCATTTT | TRBJ1-5 | 14 | - | TRBV10-3 | once
CASSLGGTTNEKLFF | TGTGCCAGCAGCTTGGGTGGCACAACTAATGAAAAACTGTTTTTT | TRBJ1-4 | 15 | - | TRBV5-6 | once
CARSPHPSSTEAFF | TGTGCCAGAAGTCCCCACCCCTCTAGCACTGAAGCTTTCTTT | TRBJ1-1 | 14 | - | TRBV7-5 | -